Listed here are 5 T cell receptor beta chains from one sample, sequenced in a study of shared clonotypes between healthy human individuals. Assay: immunoSEQ multiplex PCR; the TCRdb copy retains only in-frame clones and omits some. The table includes roughly 1,000,000 clones, approximately 80% detected once. Sequenced input: memory CD4+ T cells from PBMCs. This sample's subset: CD45RA-negative fraction. The source of these receptors is a man aged 18 to 29 in good health. Some clones in this sample may be carry-over from other donors' samples.

The chain combines TRBV28 with TRBJ1-5; D is unclear. The CDR3 is made up of 15 amino acids. Germline CDR1 MDHEN, CDR2 SYDVKM. The V end lost 6 bases, the J end lost 4 bases, and 16 bases lay between the germline ends. CDR3 DNA: TGTGCCAGCAGCCAACCCCCATCTTTGAATCAGCCCCAGCATTTT. Amino acids: CASSQPPSLNQPQHF.

V and J are TRBV2 and TRBJ2-3, with D hard to call. The CDR3 is 11 amino acids. Trimming took off 4 bases at V and 8 bases at J, with 7 bases between the two ends. Germline V gives CDR1 SNHLY, CDR2 FYNNEI. CDR3 sequence reads: CASSGPGTQYF. The CDR3 DNA is TGTGCCAGCAGTGGCCCAGGTACGCAGTATTTT.

This clone is a singleton in its sample. The chain recombines TRBV28 with TRBJ2-2; D possibly corresponds to TRBD2 (6 bases). Germline V lookup: CDR1 MDHEN, CDR2 SYDVKM. This CDR3 comprises 16 residues. Trimming stripped 4 bases from V and 2 bases from J, with 14 bases between. CDR3 sequence (DNA): TGTGCCAGCAGTTCCCCGGGTGGGACTAACACCGGGGAGCTGTTTTTT. It encodes CASSSPGGTNTGELFF. The whole variable domain, filled in from reference TRBV28 and TRBJ2-2, reads DVKVTQSSRYLVKRTGEKVFLECVQDMDHENMFWYRQDPGLGLRLIYFSYDVKMKEKGDIPEGYSVSREKKERFSLILESASTNQTSMYLCASSSPGGTNTGELFFGEGSRLTVL.

V is TRBV2 and J is TRBJ1-5; possibly TRBD1 for D (6 bases). Trimming stripped 5 bases from V and 5 bases from J, with 13 bases between. The CDR3 length is 14 residues. Per germline, CDR1 SNHLY and CDR2 FYNNEI. The CDR3 here is CASSRAGEDQPQHF. Here the CDR3 DNA reads TGTGCCAGCAGTCGGGCAGGGGAGGATCAGCCCCAGCATTTT. Looking up the rest from reference TRBV2 and TRBJ1-5 gives the full variable domain: EPEVTQTPSHQVTQMGQEVILRCVPISNHLYFYWYRQILGQKVEFLVSFYNNEISEKSEIFDDQFSVERPDGSNFTLKIRSTKLEDSAMYFCASSRAGEDQPQHFGDGTRLSIL.

This chain links TRBV6-4 with TRBJ2-7, with D unclear. Germline V gene sequence: CDR1 MRHNA, CDR2 SNTAGT. Trimming shortened V by 9 bases and J by 7 bases, and 22 bases separated the two germline ends. The CDR3 runs to 14 residues. Written as DNA, the CDR3 is TGTGCCAGTCCGAACATGGGCGAGGTAACTGAGCAGTACTTC. This codes for CASPNMGEVTEQYF.